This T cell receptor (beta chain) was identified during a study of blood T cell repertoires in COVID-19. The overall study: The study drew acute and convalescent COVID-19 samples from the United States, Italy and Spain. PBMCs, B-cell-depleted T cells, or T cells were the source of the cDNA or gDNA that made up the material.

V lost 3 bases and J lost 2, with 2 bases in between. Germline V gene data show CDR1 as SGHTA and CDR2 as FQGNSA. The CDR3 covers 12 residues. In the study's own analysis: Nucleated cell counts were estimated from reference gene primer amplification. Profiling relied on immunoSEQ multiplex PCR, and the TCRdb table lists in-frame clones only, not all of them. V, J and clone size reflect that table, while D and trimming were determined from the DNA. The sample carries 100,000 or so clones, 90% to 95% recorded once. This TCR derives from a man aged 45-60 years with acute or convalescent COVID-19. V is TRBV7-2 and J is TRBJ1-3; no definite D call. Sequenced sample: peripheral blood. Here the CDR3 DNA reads TGTGCCAGCAGCTTTACTGGAAACACCATATATTTT. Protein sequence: CASSFTGNTIYF.